This entry features one T cell receptor beta chain sequence. The antigen is not known. The data are from a study of radiotherapy plus CTLA-4 blockade in lung cancer. In the study overall: Among enrolled patients, less than 20% responded and about 30% achieved disease control.

CDR1 and CDR2 from the germline V gene are MNHNS and SASEGT. The V end lost 3 bases, the J end lost 1 base, and 12 bases lay between the germline ends. The CDR3 contains 15 residues. Study results and caveats: Blood saw expansion of tumor-derived TCR clones after radiotherapy plus ipilimumab. Interferon-beta, together with early blood T cell clone dynamics, reportedly best predicted response.

Profiled with immunoSEQ multiplex PCR; TCRdb holds only in-frame clones, not every one. In the table there are 9,500 to 15,000 clones, roughly four fifths of which are singletons. It was focal radiation plus CTLA-4 blockade with ipilimumab that patients with chemo-refractory metastatic non-small-cell lung cancer received. Specimen: peripheral blood, collected from a patient treated with radiotherapy plus ipilimumab. The J gene is TRBJ1-1, the V gene TRBV6-1; D is undetermined. The receptor comes from a human donor with non-small cell lung cancer that progressed on radiotherapy plus ipilimumab. CDR3 DNA sequence: TGTGCCAGCAGTGAGCCCCCCACTGGGAACACTGAAGCTTTCTTT. Protein product: CASSEPPTGNTEAFF.